The T cell receptor (beta chain) under discussion was sequenced for a study of blood T cell repertoires in COVID-19. Assay: immunoSEQ multiplex PCR; the TCRdb copy retains only in-frame clones and omits some. The sample shows some 120,000 clones, almost 70% of them seen only once. The ends lost 0 bases at V and 1 base at J; junction bases unmatched: 13. The CDR3 loop spans 19 amino acids. Germline V gives CDR1 LGHNA, CDR2 YNFKEQ. The clonotype comes from a woman in her seventies with acute or convalescent COVID-19. The gene calls are TRBV4-2 and TRBJ2-7; 9 bases agree with TRBD2. Sequences were obtained from peripheral blood. The CDR3 spells CASSQDPLGPAGGSYEQYF. CDR3 bases: TGTGCCAGCAGCCAAGATCCCCTAGGCCCAGCGGGGGGTTCCTACGAGCAGTACTTC.